The 28 T cell receptor beta chains in this list originate from one sample, sequenced in a study of shared clonotypes between healthy human individuals. Measured with immunoSEQ multiplex PCR; TCRdb has only the in-frame clones, and not every one. The table lists about 750,000 clones, almost 95% of them singletons. CD45RO-negative, CCR7-positively selected cells formed the naive CD8 fraction, excluding terminally differentiated effector memory CD45RA+ cells. Source material: naive CD8+ T cells sorted from blood. These receptors were obtained from a man in his thirties or forties in good health.

This sequence joins TRBV4-3 and TRBJ2-2, with 12 bases aligning to TRBD2. Germline CDR1 and CDR2: LGHNA and YSLEER. V trimming: 0 bases; J trimming: 6 bases; junction bases outside the gene matches: 8. The CDR3 is 18 amino acids. The CDR3 here is CASSQDRQLAGGAGELFF. CDR3 in DNA: TGCGCCAGCAGCCAAGATCGACAACTAGCGGGAGGTGCCGGGGAGCTGTTTTTT.

This CDR3 is CASSSEGGTPYLYEQYF. The CDR3 DNA is TGTGCCAGCAGCTCGGAAGGAGGGACTCCCTACCTCTACGAGCAGTACTTC. The J gene is TRBJ2-7, the V gene TRBV7-2; tentative D call: TRBD2 (6 bases). Germline CDR1 reads SGHTA; CDR2 reads FQGNSA. The CDR3 is 17 residues long. V shed 4 bases and J shed 3 bases, with 22 bases lying between them.

The CDR3 coding sequence is TGTGCCAGCAGCGTAGGTTTCTTGGGAGGGGCTCGCCAAGAGACCCAGTACTTC. Its translation is CASSVGFLGGARQETQYF. This sequence joins TRBV9 and TRBJ2-5; 7 bases are shared with TRBD2. V shed 0 bases, J shed 1 base, and the junction held 12 bases outside the gene matches. The CDR3 contains 18 residues. The germline CDR1 and CDR2 sequences are SGDLS and YYNGEE. Full variable domain (rest looked up from reference TRBV9 and TRBJ2-5): DSGVTQTPKHLITATGQRVTLRCSPRSGDLSVYWYQQSLDQGLQFLIQYYNGEERAKGNILERFSAQQFPDLHSELNLSSLELGDSALYFCASSVGFLGGARQETQYFGPGTRLLVL.

The gene calls are TRBV7-9 and TRBJ2-3, with D maybe TRBD2 (6 bases). The CDR3 sequence is 13 residues long. V gave up 5 bases and J gave up 3 bases, with 9 bases separating them. Per germline, CDR1 SEHNR and CDR2 FQNEAQ (reference sequence). The CDR3 bases are TGTGCCAGCAGCAAACGGGGGACAGATACGCAGTATTTT. As protein: CASSKRGTDTQYF.

This sequence joins TRBV5-6 and TRBJ2-7, with 10 bases lining up with TRBD2. The CDR3 consists of 16 residues. Losses at the gene ends were 0 bases for V and 0 bases for J; bases not matched to a gene: 3. Germline CDR1 and CDR2: SGHDT and YYEEEE. DNA for the CDR3: TGTGCCAGCAGCTTGGAGGAGCGGGAGGGCTCCTACGAGCAGTACTTC. This gives the protein CASSLEEREGSYEQYF.

The chain couples TRBV19 to TRBJ1-5; D might be TRBD1 (5 bases). The CDR3 consists of 15 residues. Germline lookup yields CDR1 LNHDA and CDR2 SQIVND (reference sequence). V was pared by 5 bases and J by 0 bases, with 11 bases between. The CDR3 DNA sequence: TGTGCCAGTAGTGCCACAGGTTATAGCAATCAGCCCCAGCATTTT. Translation: CASSATGYSNQPQHF.

The V gene is TRBV4-1, the J gene TRBJ1-1; D remains ambiguous. CDR1 MGHRA and CDR2 YSYEKL come from the germline V gene. Trimming removed 3 bases at V and 1 base at J, with 6 bases between. The CDR3 extends over 13 amino acids. The CDR3 here is CASSHRENTEAFF. For the CDR3, the DNA is TGCGCCAGCAGCCACCGCGAGAACACTGAAGCTTTCTTT.

V and J are TRBV19 and TRBJ2-7; maybe TRBD2 (6 bases). This CDR3 has 17 residues. Trimming left V 5 bases short and J 6 bases short, with 26 bases between. Germline V gives CDR1 LNHDA, CDR2 SQIVND (reference sequence). The CDR3 spells CASSPGPGRRAPGEQYF. The CDR3 DNA follows: TGTGCCAGTAGTCCCGGACCGGGAAGGAGGGCTCCGGGCGAGCAGTACTTC. Complete variable domain (other parts from reference TRBV19 and TRBJ2-7): DGGITQSPKYLFRKEGQNVTLSCEQNLNHDAMYWYRQDPGQGLRLIYYSQIVNDFQKGDIAEGYSVSREKKESFPLTVTSAQKNPTAFYLCASSPGPGRRAPGEQYFGPGTRLTVT.

The CDR3 here is CASSRAGAGTDTQYF. CDR3 bases: TGCGCCAGCAGCCGAGCGGGAGCCGGGACAGATACGCAGTATTTT. This rearrangement joins TRBV5-1 to TRBJ2-3; 8 bases fit TRBD2. CDR1 is SGHRS and CDR2 is YFSETQ in the germline V gene. CDR3 length equals 15 residues. Trimming removed 4 bases from V and 3 bases from J; junction bases left unmatched: 7.

This chain links TRBV6-1 with TRBJ2-3; 13 bases match TRBD2. V was clipped by 0 bases and J by 2 bases; unmatched bases: 14. Germline assignment: CDR1 MNHNS and CDR2 SASEGT. The CDR3 is made up of 21 amino acids. The CDR3 coding sequence is TGTGCCAGCAGTGAAGCGCCATGGACTAGCGGGAGAGGCAGTTACACAGATACGCAGTATTTT. It is translated as CASSEAPWTSGRGSYTDTQYF.

This chain connects TRBV5-5 to TRBJ2-1; 8 nucleotides align to TRBD2. Germline loops: CDR1 SGHKS, CDR2 YYEKEE (reference sequence). CDR3 size: 13 residues. With 4 bases clipped from V and 7 bases from J, the junction kept 4 bases outside the gene matches. The chain's CDR3 is CASSMIAGNEQFF. The CDR3 DNA reads as TGTGCCAGCAGCATGATAGCGGGGAATGAGCAGTTCTTC. Together with reference TRBV5-5 and TRBJ2-1, the CDR3 gives the full variable domain: DAGVTQSPTHLIKTRGQQVTLRCSPISGHKSVSWYQQVLGQGPQFIFQYYEKEERGRGNFPDRFSARQFPNYSSELNVNALLLGDSALYLCASSMIAGNEQFFGPGTRLTVL.

This clone showed up just once. The V and J genes are TRBV28 and TRBJ2-7; 10 positions agree with TRBD2. Germline assignment: CDR1 MDHEN and CDR2 SYDVKM. J lost 5 bases, V lost 10 bases, and 17 bases had no gene match. The CDR3 length is 16 residues. The CDR3 nucleotides read TGTGCCACCGAACCCCGATTAGCGGGAGGACGGGACGAGCAGTACTTC. It translates to CATEPRLAGGRDEQYF.

The rearrangement joins TRBV19 to TRBJ2-2; 10 nucleotides match TRBD2. The CDR3 consists of 16 residues. Trimming removed 5 bases from V and 3 bases from J; junction bases left unmatched: 6. From germline, CDR1 is LNHDA and CDR2 SQIVND (reference sequence). The CDR3 is CASSYGAGGYTGELFF. CDR3 DNA sequence: TGTGCCAGTAGTTACGGAGCGGGAGGGTACACCGGGGAGCTGTTTTTT.

The chain links TRBV7-9 to TRBJ2-1; TRBD2 is a possible D gene (6 bases). This CDR3 has 15 amino acids. CDR1 and CDR2 (germline): SEHNR, FQNEAQ (reference sequence). Deletions cut 5 bases from V and 8 bases from J, with 19 bases between. This CDR3 is CASSPGTQISDEQFF. For the CDR3, the DNA is TGTGCCAGCAGCCCCGGGACTCAGATAAGCGATGAGCAGTTCTTC.

The rearrangement links TRBV19 to TRBJ1-1, with D maybe TRBD1 (5 bases). Trimming took off 9 bases at V and 2 bases at J, with 10 bases between the two ends. The CDR3 has 12 amino acids. Germline loops: CDR1 LNHDA, CDR2 SQIVND (reference sequence). The CDR3 DNA reads TGTGCCAGCCAACAGGCTAACACTGAAGCTTTCTTT. Protein product: CASQQANTEAFF.

J is TRBJ2-1 and V is TRBV27; TRBD1 aligns across 9 bases. This CDR3 has 17 amino acids. Germline V CDR1 and CDR2: MNHEY, SMNVEV (reference sequence). J gave up 6 bases and V 1 base, and 10 bases lay outside the gene matches. CDR3 sequence: CASSLFARDRVANEQFF. The CDR3 nucleotides read TGTGCCAGCAGTTTATTTGCCCGGGACAGGGTGGCCAATGAGCAGTTCTTC.

This clone was seen once. This chain joins TRBV25-1 and TRBJ2-5; D remains unclear. There are 15 residues in the CDR3. Germline V gene sequence: CDR1 MGHDK, CDR2 SYGVNS. Trimming took off 4 bases at V and 1 base at J, with 13 bases between the two ends. CDR3: CASSGVYEFQETQYF. The CDR3 bases are TGTGCCAGCAGTGGAGTGTACGAATTCCAAGAGACCCAGTACTTC.

J is TRBJ2-3 and V is TRBV28; D remains ambiguous. The CDR3 has 15 amino acids. V gave up 2 bases and J gave up 2 bases, with 11 bases separating them. Per germline, CDR1 MDHEN and CDR2 SYDVKM. In nucleotides, the CDR3 is TGTGCCAGCAGTTTAGTCCGGAGTCTCACAGATACGCAGTATTTT. This translates into CASSLVRSLTDTQYF.

This clone was picked up one time. The V gene is TRBV11-2, the J gene TRBJ2-7, with TRBD1 matching 9 bases. The CDR3 covers 14 residues. Germline V gives CDR1 SGHAT, CDR2 FQNNGV. V was clipped by 5 bases and J by 5 bases; unmatched bases: 7. The CDR3, as DNA: TGTGCCAGCAGCCTCGGACAGGGGAGACACGAGCAGTACTTC. It encodes CASSLGQGRHEQYF. The variable domain in full, completed from reference TRBV11-2 and TRBJ2-7, reads EAGVAQSPRYKIIEKRQSVAFWCNPISGHATLYWYQQILGQGPKLLIQFQNNGVVDDSQLPKDRFSAERLKGVDSTLKIQPAKLEDSAVYLCASSLGQGRHEQYFGPGTRLTVT.

The chain joins TRBV6-1 to TRBJ2-7, with a tentative D call TRBD1 (5 bases). V lost 1 base and J lost 1, with 8 bases in between. Germline CDR1 is MNHNS and CDR2 is SASEGT. The CDR3 spans 14 residues. Written as DNA, the CDR3 is TGTGCCAGCAGTGAAGTAAGGACATCCTACGAGCAGTACTTC. It translates to CASSEVRTSYEQYF.

The chain recombines TRBV18 with TRBJ1-4, with D perhaps matching TRBD1 (5 bases). V was shortened by 1 base and J by 4 bases, with 10 bases between the two germline ends. From germline, CDR1 is KGHSH and CDR2 LQKENI. This CDR3 is built from 15 residues. The CDR3 sequence is CASSPRRQINEKLFF. For the CDR3, the DNA is TGTGCCAGCTCACCACGCAGACAGATTAATGAAAAACTGTTTTTT.

The rearrangement links TRBV27 to TRBJ1-5, with D maybe TRBD1 (6 bases). Trimming removed 2 bases from V and 5 bases from J, with 13 bases in between. CDR3 length: 15 residues. The germline gives CDR1 MNHEY, CDR2 SMNVEV (reference sequence). Written as DNA, the CDR3 is TGTGCCAGCAGTTTACAGGCAGGGGTTCATCAGCCCCAGCATTTT. Translated, it gives CASSLQAGVHQPQHF.

This sequence joins TRBV28 and TRBJ2-6; 8 positions match TRBD1. The CDR3 has 18 amino acids. Germline lookup yields CDR1 MDHEN and CDR2 SYDVKM. The junction had 9 bases not matched to a gene; V was cut back by 5 bases and J by 0 bases. The CDR3 here is CASSKGRGPDSGANVLTF. Written as DNA, the CDR3 is TGTGCCAGCAGTAAAGGCAGGGGGCCCGACTCTGGGGCCAACGTCCTGACTTTC.

V is TRBV10-2 and J is TRBJ2-7, with 7 bases fitting TRBD2. This CDR3 has 14 amino acids. In germline, CDR1 is WSHSY, CDR2 SAAADI. V lost 4 bases, J lost 6 bases, and 9 bases stayed unmatched. The CDR3 sequence: CASSAAGVTSEQYF. The CDR3 DNA reads TGCGCCAGCAGTGCTGCGGGAGTGACCTCCGAGCAGTACTTC.

The gene calls are TRBV7-5 and TRBJ1-5; the table's TRBD1 call for D was not verified on the DNA. TRBV7-5 is classified as a pseudogene. The CDR3 contains 16 residues. The CDR3 protein is CVRSGWTGGGNQPQHF. In DNA form, the CDR3 reads TGTGTCAGAAGCGGATGGACAGGGGGGGGCAATCAGCCCCAGCATTTT.

Note on this clone: This CDR3 is also generated by other DNA sequences in the sample. The chain uses TRBV7-2 and TRBJ2-1; TRBD2 matches at 11 bases. The germline V gene has CDR1 SGHTA and CDR2 FQGNSA. V trimming: 3 bases; J trimming: 3 bases; junction bases outside the gene matches: 1. CDR3 length: 15 residues. CDR3 sequence reads: CASSFGTSGYNEQFF. The DNA of the CDR3 is TGTGCCAGCAGCTTCGGGACTAGCGGCTACAATGAGCAGTTCTTC.

The chain uses TRBV5-4 and TRBJ2-7; the D gene is possibly TRBD1 (5 bases). The V gene lost 3 bases and the J gene lost 0 bases, with 7 bases spanning the gap. CDR3 length equals 13 residues. CDR1 and CDR2 (germline): SGHNT, YYREEE (reference sequence). The CDR3 nucleotides are TGTGCCAGCAGCTCAGGGATCTCCTACGAGCAGTACTTC. Translating gives CASSSGISYEQYF.

Comment on this clone: In the same sample, other DNA sequences code for this CDR3. The chain carries TRBV28 and TRBJ2-1; D call uncertain. Per the germline V gene, CDR1 is MDHEN and CDR2 is SYDVKM. The CDR3 has 11 amino acids. V lost 11 bases to trimming and J lost 0 bases, with 5 bases between them. The CDR3 DNA follows: TGTGCCTCATCCTCCTACAATGAGCAGTTCTTC. This translates into CASSSYNEQFF.